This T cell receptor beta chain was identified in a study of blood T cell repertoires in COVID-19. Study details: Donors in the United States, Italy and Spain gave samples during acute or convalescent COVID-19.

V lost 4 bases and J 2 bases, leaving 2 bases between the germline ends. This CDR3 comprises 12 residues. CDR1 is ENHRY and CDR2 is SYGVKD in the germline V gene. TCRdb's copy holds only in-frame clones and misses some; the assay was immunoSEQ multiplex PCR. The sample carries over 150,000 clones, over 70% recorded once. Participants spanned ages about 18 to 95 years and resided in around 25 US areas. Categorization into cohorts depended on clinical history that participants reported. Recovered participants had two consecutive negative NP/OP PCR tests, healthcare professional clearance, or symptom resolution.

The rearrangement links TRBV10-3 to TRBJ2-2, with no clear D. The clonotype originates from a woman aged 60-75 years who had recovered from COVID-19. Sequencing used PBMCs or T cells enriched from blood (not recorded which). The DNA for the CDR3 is TGTGCCATCAGTGCAAACACCGGGGAGCTGTTTTTT. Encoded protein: CAISANTGELFF.